Following are 28 T cell receptor beta chains from one sample sequenced in a study of post-analysis software for immune sequencing data. Antigen specificity for these receptors is unknown. Notes on the study in general: Controls showed lower frequencies than patients for roughly five TRBV segments, and TRBV5-6, TRBV5-1 and TRBV20-1 were among these.

cDNA libraries for TCR beta contained unique molecular identifiers. Each CDR3 protein gets one entry after TCRdb re-called the PCR reads with MiXCR. The sample has roughly 600,000 distinct CDR3 sequences, 44% seen once; the top ten hold under 2%. The material sequenced was blood. Receptors originate from a girl aged 10 to 17 with multiple sclerosis.

The V gene is TRBV7-6, the J gene TRBJ2-6, with unresolved D. Germline values: CDR1 SGHVS, CDR2 FNYEAQ. Between the trimmed V and J ends, which lost 3 bases and 0 bases, there was a span of 24 bases. This CDR3 spans 21 amino acids. This CDR3 reads CASSFRAGVSETASGANVLTF. The DNA for the CDR3 is TGTGCCAGCAGCTTTAGAGCAGGAGTTTCCGAGACTGCCTCTGGGGCCAACGTCCTGACTTTC.

In this sample, this clonotype turned up a few times. The rearrangement uses TRBV7-9 and TRBJ2-3, with D unresolved. The CDR3 extends over 14 amino acids. Deletions cut 1 base from V and 4 bases from J, with 9 bases between. Per germline, CDR1 SEHNR and CDR2 FQNEAQ (reference sequence). The CDR3 loop reads CASSLESPSDTQYF. CDR3 nucleotides: TGTGCCAGCAGCTTAGAAAGTCCTTCAGATACGCAGTATTTT. The full variable domain, with the rest looked up from reference TRBV7-9 and TRBJ2-3, is DTGVSQNPRHKITKRGQNVTFRCDPISEHNRLYWYRQTLGQGPEFLTYFQNEAQLEKSRLLSDRFSAERPKGSFSTLEIQRTEQGDSAMYLCASSLESPSDTQYFGPGTRLTVL.

The chain links TRBV11-2 to TRBJ2-1, with 14 positions matching TRBD2. V trimming: 7 bases; J trimming: 8 bases; junction bases outside the gene matches: 7. The CDR3 loop spans 15 amino acids. The germline V gene has CDR1 SGHAT and CDR2 FQNNGV. The CDR3 bases are TGTGCCAGCACCTGGGGACTAGCGGGAGACTATGAGCAGTTCTTC. The encoded protein is CASTWGLAGDYEQFF.

The V and J genes are TRBV4-1 and TRBJ1-2; D is unresolved. Germline V gene sequence: CDR1 MGHRA, CDR2 YSYEKL. V gave up 0 bases and J gave up 10 bases, with 18 bases separating them. The length of the CDR3 is 15 residues. The CDR3 nucleotides read TGCGCCAGCAGCCAAGAGCTTCCCACCTATAGAGTCTACACCTTC. It encodes CASSQELPTYRVYTF.

The rearrangement joins TRBV4-1 to TRBJ1-4; 9 bases fit TRBD1. Germline CDR1 reads MGHRA; CDR2 reads YSYEKL. CDR3 length equals 17 residues. Trimming at V came to 1 base and at J to 5 bases, leaving 8 bases not matched to a gene. For the CDR3, the DNA is TGCGCCAGCAGCCAAGCGGGACAGGGTTTTAAGAATGAAAAACTGTTTTTT. Protein product: CASSQAGQGFKNEKLFF.

V and J are TRBV7-9 and TRBJ1-1; TRBD1 might be the D (6 bases). V lost 8 bases and J 0 bases, leaving 16 bases between the germline ends. The CDR3 is made up of 15 amino acids. CDR1 SEHNR and CDR2 FQNEAQ come from the germline V gene (reference sequence). CDR3 nucleotides: TGTGCCAGCCTATCCAGGGGAATTATGAACACTGAAGCTTTCTTT. Translating it yields CASLSRGIMNTEAFF.

The chain is built from TRBV12-3 or TRBV12-4 and TRBJ2-7; D remains unclear. CDR3 size: 11 residues. Trimming took 8 bases from V and 6 from J, leaving 11 bases between them. This chain's CDR3 is CASSGNGEQYF. CDR3 DNA sequence: TGTGCCAGCTCTGGGAATGGCGAGCAGTACTTC.

This rearrangement joins TRBV5-5 to TRBJ2-7; TRBD2 is a possible D gene (5 bases). The CDR3 has 15 amino acids. V lost 0 bases and J lost 0, with 10 bases in between. Germline values: CDR1 SGHKS, CDR2 YYEKEE (reference sequence). The CDR3 here is CASSLERTYSYEQYF. The CDR3 DNA sequence: TGTGCCAGCAGCTTGGAACGGACTTACTCCTACGAGCAGTACTTC.

This clonotype was found a few times. This chain connects TRBV7-8 to TRBJ2-6, with TRBD1 matching 9 bases. This CDR3 is built from 18 residues. V lost 1 base to trimming and J lost 0 bases; unmatched junction nucleotides: 4. Germline CDR1 is SGHVS and CDR2 is FQNEAQ. This CDR3 is CASSLGGTGLSGANVLTF. The CDR3 coding sequence is TGTGCCAGCAGCTTAGGTGGGACAGGGCTCTCTGGGGCCAACGTCCTGACTTTC.

This chain joins TRBV12-3 or TRBV12-4 and TRBJ2-5; TRBD2 matches at 8 bases. The end of the DNA fits TRBJ2-7 better, so the J call may be wrong. CDR3 length equals 15 residues. CDR3 sequence reads: CASSPPLAAVYEQYF. The CDR3 bases are TGTGCCAGCAGTCCCCCACTAGCGGCAGTGTACGAGCAGTACTTC.

This chain links TRBV6-5 with TRBJ2-4, with TRBD2 as a possible D gene (6 bases). Matching the DNA end better, TRBJ2-7 makes the J call doubtful. CDR1 and CDR2 from the germline V gene are MNHEY and SVGAGI. CDR3 length equals 15 residues. The CDR3 loop reads CASSYQKEGPYEQYF. The CDR3 nucleotides read TGTGCCAGCAGTTACCAAAAGGAGGGACCCTACGAGCAGTACTTC.

The chain has TRBV7-7 and TRBJ1-5; no firm D call. With 5 bases removed from V and 4 bases from J, the gap between germline ends came to 12 bases. The CDR3 consists of 14 residues. Germline CDR1 reads SSHAT; CDR2 reads FNYEAQ (reference sequence). The CDR3 protein is CASSEPGFNQPQHF. The CDR3 coding sequence is TGTGCCAGCAGCGAACCAGGTTTTAATCAGCCCCAGCATTTT.

In its sample, this clonotype was seen a few times. The chain links TRBV4-2 to TRBJ1-2; weak D call: TRBD1 (6 bases). The CDR3 has 15 amino acids. Germline assignment: CDR1 LGHNA and CDR2 YNFKEQ. Trimming took 0 bases from V and 3 from J, leaving 11 bases between them. The CDR3 reads CASSQDNRADYGYTF. The CDR3 DNA reads TGTGCCAGCAGCCAAGATAACAGGGCGGACTATGGCTACACCTTC.

The V call is TRBV4-1, the J call TRBJ2-7; 7 nucleotides align to TRBD2. The CDR3 is made up of 13 amino acids. CDR1 is MGHRA, CDR2 YSYEKL, per germline. The V gene end was trimmed by 4 bases and the J gene end by 2 bases; junction bases not matched to a gene: 2. In nucleotides, the CDR3 is TGCGCCAGCAGCCGCGGGGGAGCCTACGAGCAGTACTTC. Its translation is CASSRGGAYEQYF.

The J gene is TRBJ1-1, the V gene TRBV5-1; 7 nucleotides line up with TRBD1. This CDR3 contains 14 residues. In germline, CDR1 is SGHRS, CDR2 YFSETQ. The J segment lost 5 bases and the V segment lost 0 bases, leaving 4 bases of the junction unmatched. CDR3 coding DNA: TGCGCCAGCAGCTTGGATAGGGGGCAAACTGAAGCTTTCTTT. It yields the protein CASSLDRGQTEAFF.

In its sample, this clonotype was seen a few times. J is TRBJ2-3 and V is TRBV29-1; no definite D call. Deletions cut 3 bases from V and 6 bases from J, with 4 bases between. The CDR3 runs 10 residues. From germline, CDR1 is SQVTM and CDR2 ANQGSEA. The CDR3 reads CSVDSDTQYF. CDR3 bases: TGCAGCGTTGACTCGGATACGCAGTATTTT.

This chain joins TRBV12-3 or TRBV12-4 and TRBJ1-2; TRBD1 might be the D (5 bases). The CDR3 totals 14 residues. V was cut by 6 bases and J by 2 bases, with 13 bases left in between. CDR3 nucleotides: TGTGCCAGCAGACCTAACCCAGGGAACTATGGCTACACCTTC. This sequence encodes CASRPNPGNYGYTF.

Only a few counts were recorded for this clonotype. This sequence joins TRBV28 and TRBJ1-2, with D perhaps TRBD1 (5 bases). CDR3 size: 13 residues. CDR1 is MDHEN and CDR2 is SYDVKM in the germline V gene. The V gene lost 2 bases and the J gene lost 6 bases, with 10 bases spanning the gap. CDR3 DNA: TGTGCCAGCAGTTTACTCAGGGTGGATGGCTACACCTTC. Translation gives CASSLLRVDGYTF.

V is TRBV2 and J is TRBJ2-1; the match to TRBD2 covers 11 bases. Germline CDR1 and CDR2: SNHLY and FYNNEI. Losses at the gene ends were 6 bases for V and 5 bases for J; bases not matched to a gene: 6. The CDR3 runs 15 residues. For the CDR3, the DNA is TGTGCCAGCAGGGTTACTAGCGGGAGTAACAATGAGCAGTTCTTC. Translating it yields CASRVTSGSNNEQFF.

This clonotype showed up just a few times. The chain has TRBV12-3 or TRBV12-4 and TRBJ2-1; 7 bases map to TRBD2. V lost 2 bases, J lost 7 bases, and 5 bases stayed unmatched. The CDR3 is made up of 14 amino acids. The chain's CDR3 is CASSLRGSRNEQFF. The DNA for the CDR3 is TGTGCCAGCAGTTTACGCGGGAGTCGTAATGAGCAGTTCTTC.

The chain employs TRBV3-1 and TRBJ2-7; 11 nucleotides agree with TRBD2. Germline trimming cut 3 bases from V and 3 bases from J; bases unmatched to any gene: 1. The CDR3 runs to 14 residues. Germline CDR1 LGHDT, CDR2 YNNKEL (reference sequence). The CDR3 bases are TGTGCCAGCAGCCATACTAGCGGGGGCTACGAGCAGTACTTC. Amino acids: CASSHTSGGYEQYF.

This clonotype was picked up a small number of times. The chain uses TRBV7-6 and TRBJ2-1, with D unclear. CDR3 length: 13 amino acids. The germline gives CDR1 SGHVS, CDR2 FNYEAQ. Deletions cut 4 bases from V and 5 bases from J, with 9 bases between. CDR3 amino acids: CASSYAQNNEQFF. In DNA form, the CDR3 reads TGTGCCAGCAGCTACGCTCAGAACAATGAGCAGTTCTTC.

The rearrangement uses TRBV7-9 and TRBJ2-3; TRBD2 matches 7 bases. Germline CDR1 is SEHNR and CDR2 is FQNEAQ (reference sequence). The CDR3 runs 18 residues. Unmatched junction bases numbered 14, after V lost 0 bases and J lost 5 bases. DNA for the CDR3: TGTGCCAGCAGCTTAGCCGAGGACTACCAAAAGCGGGAAGATACGCAGTATTTT. Protein: CASSLAEDYQKREDTQYF. Together with reference TRBV7-9 and TRBJ2-3, the CDR3 gives the full variable domain: DTGVSQNPRHKITKRGQNVTFRCDPISEHNRLYWYRQTLGQGPEFLTYFQNEAQLEKSRLLSDRFSAERPKGSFSTLEIQRTEQGDSAMYLCASSLAEDYQKREDTQYFGPGTRLTVL.

This clonotype was picked up a small number of times. The CDR3 nucleotides are TGTGCCAGCAGTTACAGACAGGTTGGGGAGCAGTACTTC. Its translation is CASSYRQVGEQYF. J is TRBJ2-7 and V is TRBV12-3 or TRBV12-4; a possible D gene is TRBD1 (6 bases). V was trimmed by 4 bases and J by 7 bases, leaving 14 bases between them. This CDR3 is built from 13 residues.

This clonotype was recorded a few times. The chain carries TRBV5-1 and TRBJ2-3; 7 bases agree with TRBD2. The germline V gene encodes CDR1 SGHRS and CDR2 YFSETQ. The CDR3 spans 16 residues. Losses at the gene ends were 4 bases for V and 1 base for J; bases not matched to a gene: 9. CDR3 region: CASSATRTSGTDTQYF. CDR3 nucleotide sequence: TGCGCCAGCAGCGCAACCCGGACTAGTGGCACAGATACGCAGTATTTT.

The rearrangement uses TRBV20-1 and TRBJ2-1, with TRBD2 matching over 7 bases. With V trimmed by 1 base and J by 0 bases, 3 bases remained unmatched. CDR1 and CDR2 from the germline V gene are DFQATT and SNEGSKA (reference sequence). The CDR3 length is 15 residues. The CDR3 region has the DNA TGCAGTGCTAGAGGAGCGGGGAGCTCCTACAATGAGCAGTTCTTC. This encodes CSARGAGSSYNEQFF.

V and J are TRBV6-5 and TRBJ2-5, with D unclear. V gave up 2 bases and J gave up 0 bases, with 13 bases separating them. The V gene's germline CDR1 is MNHEY and CDR2 SVGAGI. CDR3 length equals 16 residues. CDR3 residues: CASSYGPSSHQETQYF. CDR3 nucleotides: TGTGCCAGCAGTTACGGGCCCTCTTCCCACCAAGAGACCCAGTACTTC.

This clonotype came up a few times. This rearrangement joins TRBV7-8 to TRBJ2-7; TRBD1 matches at 8 bases. The DNA end favors TRBJ2-5, so the J call may be wrong. The germline gives CDR1 SGHVS, CDR2 FQNEAQ. This CDR3 region has 15 residues. The CDR3: CASSRPGGPKETQYF. The CDR3 DNA reads TGTGCCAGCAGCAGACCAGGGGGCCCTAAAGAGACCCAGTACTTC.